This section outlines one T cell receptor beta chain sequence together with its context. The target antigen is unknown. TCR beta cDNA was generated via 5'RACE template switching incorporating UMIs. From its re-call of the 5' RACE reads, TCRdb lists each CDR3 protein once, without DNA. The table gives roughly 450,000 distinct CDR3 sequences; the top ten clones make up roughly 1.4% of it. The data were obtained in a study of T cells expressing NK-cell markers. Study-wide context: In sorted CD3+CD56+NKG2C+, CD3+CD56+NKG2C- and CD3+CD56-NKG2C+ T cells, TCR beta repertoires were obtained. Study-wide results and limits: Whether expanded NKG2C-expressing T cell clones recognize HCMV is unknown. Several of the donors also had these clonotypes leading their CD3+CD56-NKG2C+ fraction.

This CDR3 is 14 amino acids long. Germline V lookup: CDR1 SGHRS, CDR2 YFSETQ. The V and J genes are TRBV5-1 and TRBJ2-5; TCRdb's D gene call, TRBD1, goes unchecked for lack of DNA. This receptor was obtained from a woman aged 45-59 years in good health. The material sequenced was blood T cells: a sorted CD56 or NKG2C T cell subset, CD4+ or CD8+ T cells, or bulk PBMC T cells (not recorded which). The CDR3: CASSEGQGGKTQYF.